This T cell receptor beta chain emerged from a study of T cell changes during pregnancy in multiple sclerosis. This clone has only one observation. The CDR3 consists of 15 residues. Trimming took 0 bases from V and 6 from J; bases not matched to a gene: 3. Germline CDR1 and CDR2: SGHTA and FQGNSA. Some clones are missing from TCRdb's copy, which holds only in-frame ones; the method was immunoSEQ multiplex PCR. The data contain tens of thousands of clones, just over 90% of them singletons. The sequence was collected from a female donor in good health, enrolled as a control in a pregnancy study. The rearrangement links TRBV7-2 to TRBJ2-1, with 9 positions matching TRBD2. The source was peripheral blood, collected in the second trimester of pregnancy. CDR3 loop: CASSLATGLANEQFF. In DNA, the CDR3 is TGTGCCAGCAGCTTAGCGACGGGACTAGCCAATGAGCAGTTCTTC.